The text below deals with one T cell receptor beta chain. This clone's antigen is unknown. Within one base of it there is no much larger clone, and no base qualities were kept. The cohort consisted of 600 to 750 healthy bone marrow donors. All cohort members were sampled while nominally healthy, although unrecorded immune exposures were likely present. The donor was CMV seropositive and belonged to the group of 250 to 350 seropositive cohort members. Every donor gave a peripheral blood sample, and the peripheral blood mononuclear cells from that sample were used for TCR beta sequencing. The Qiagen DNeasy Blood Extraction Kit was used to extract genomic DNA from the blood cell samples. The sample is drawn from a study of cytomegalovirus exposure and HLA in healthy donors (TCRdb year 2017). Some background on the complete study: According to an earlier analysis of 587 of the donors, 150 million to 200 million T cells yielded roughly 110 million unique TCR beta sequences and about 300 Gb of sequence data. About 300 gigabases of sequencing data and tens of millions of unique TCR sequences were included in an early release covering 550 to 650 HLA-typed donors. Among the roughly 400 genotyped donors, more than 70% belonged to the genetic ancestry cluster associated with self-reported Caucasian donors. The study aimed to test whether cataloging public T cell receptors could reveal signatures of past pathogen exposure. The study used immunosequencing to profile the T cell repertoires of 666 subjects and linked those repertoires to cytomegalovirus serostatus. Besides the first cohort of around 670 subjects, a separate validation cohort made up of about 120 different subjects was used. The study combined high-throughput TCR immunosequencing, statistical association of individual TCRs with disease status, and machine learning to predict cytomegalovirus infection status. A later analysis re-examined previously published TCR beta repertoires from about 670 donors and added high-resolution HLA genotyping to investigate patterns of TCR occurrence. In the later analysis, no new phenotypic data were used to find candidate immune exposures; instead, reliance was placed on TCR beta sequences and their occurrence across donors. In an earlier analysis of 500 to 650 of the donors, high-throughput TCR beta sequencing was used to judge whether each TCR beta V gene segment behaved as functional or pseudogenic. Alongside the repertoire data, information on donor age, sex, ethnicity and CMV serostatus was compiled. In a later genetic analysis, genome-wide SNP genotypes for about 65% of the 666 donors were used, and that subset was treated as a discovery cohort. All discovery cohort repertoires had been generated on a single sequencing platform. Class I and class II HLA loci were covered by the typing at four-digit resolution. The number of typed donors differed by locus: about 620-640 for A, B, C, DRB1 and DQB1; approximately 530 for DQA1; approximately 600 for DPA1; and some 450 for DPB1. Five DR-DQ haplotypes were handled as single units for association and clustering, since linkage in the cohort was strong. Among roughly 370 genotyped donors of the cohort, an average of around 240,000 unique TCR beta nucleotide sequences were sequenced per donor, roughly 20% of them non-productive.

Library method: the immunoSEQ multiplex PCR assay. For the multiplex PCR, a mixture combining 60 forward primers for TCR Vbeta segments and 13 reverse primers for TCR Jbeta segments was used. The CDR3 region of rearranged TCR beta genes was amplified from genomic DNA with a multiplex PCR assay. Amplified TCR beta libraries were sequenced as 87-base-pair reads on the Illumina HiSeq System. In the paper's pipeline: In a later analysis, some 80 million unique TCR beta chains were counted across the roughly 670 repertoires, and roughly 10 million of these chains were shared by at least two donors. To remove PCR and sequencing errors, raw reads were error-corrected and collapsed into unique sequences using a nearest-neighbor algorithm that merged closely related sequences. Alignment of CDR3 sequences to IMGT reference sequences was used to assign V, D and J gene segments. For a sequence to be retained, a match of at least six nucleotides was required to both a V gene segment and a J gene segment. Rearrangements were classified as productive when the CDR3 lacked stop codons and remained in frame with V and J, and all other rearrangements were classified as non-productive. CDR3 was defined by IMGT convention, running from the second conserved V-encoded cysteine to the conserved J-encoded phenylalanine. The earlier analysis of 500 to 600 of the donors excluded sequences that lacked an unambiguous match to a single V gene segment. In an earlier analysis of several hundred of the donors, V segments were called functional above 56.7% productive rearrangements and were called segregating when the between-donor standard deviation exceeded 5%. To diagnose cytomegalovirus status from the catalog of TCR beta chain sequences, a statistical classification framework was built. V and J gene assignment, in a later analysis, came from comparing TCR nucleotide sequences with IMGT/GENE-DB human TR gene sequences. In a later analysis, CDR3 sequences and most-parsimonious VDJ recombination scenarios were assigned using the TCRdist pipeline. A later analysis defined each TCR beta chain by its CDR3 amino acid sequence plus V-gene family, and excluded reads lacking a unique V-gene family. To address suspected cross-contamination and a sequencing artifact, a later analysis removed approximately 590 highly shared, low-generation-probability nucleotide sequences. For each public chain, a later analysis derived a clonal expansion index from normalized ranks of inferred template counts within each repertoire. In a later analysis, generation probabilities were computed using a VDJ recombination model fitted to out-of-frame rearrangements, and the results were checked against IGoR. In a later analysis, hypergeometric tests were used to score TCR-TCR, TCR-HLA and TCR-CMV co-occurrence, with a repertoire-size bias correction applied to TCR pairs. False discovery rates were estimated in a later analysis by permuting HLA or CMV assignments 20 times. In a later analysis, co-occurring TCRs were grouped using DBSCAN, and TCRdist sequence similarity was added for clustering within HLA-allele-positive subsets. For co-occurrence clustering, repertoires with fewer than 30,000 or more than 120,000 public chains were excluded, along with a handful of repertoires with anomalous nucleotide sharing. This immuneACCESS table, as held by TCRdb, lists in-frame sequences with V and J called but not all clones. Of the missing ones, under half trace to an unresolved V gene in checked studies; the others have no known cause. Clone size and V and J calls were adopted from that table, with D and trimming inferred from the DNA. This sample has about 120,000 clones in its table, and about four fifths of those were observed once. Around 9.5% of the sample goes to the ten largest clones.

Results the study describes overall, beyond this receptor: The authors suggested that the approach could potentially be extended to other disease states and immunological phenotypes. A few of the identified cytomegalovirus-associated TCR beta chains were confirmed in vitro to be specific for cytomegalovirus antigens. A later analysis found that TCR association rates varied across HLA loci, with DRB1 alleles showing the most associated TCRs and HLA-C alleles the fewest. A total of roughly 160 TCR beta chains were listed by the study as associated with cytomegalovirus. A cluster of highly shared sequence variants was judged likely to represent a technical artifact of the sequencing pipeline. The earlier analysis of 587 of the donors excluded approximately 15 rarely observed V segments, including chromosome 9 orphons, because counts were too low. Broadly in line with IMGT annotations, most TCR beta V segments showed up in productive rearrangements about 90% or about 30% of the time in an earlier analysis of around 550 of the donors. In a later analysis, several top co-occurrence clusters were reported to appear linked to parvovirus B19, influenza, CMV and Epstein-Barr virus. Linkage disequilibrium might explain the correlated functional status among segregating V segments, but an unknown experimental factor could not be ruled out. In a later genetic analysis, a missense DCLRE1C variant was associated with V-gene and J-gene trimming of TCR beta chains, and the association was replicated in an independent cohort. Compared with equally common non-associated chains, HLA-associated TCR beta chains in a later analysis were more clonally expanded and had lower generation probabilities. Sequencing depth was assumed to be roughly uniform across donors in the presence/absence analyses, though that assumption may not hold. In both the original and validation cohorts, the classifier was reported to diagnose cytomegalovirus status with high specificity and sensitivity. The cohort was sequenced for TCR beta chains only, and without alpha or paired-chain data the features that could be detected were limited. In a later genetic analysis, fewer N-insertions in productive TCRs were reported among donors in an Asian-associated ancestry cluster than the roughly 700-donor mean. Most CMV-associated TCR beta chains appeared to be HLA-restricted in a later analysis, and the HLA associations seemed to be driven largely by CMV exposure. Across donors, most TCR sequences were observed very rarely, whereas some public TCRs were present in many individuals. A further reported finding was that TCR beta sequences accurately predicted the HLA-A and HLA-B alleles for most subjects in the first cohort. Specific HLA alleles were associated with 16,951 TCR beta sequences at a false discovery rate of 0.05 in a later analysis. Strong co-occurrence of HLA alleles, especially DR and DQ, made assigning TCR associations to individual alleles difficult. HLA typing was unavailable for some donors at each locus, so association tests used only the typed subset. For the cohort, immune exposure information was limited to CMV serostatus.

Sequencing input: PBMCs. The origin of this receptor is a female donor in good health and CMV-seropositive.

The base sequence is TGTGCCAGCAGTCCGTATCCTCCGGGACAGGGTACTGAAGCTTTCTTT. This is translated as CASSPYPPGQGTEAFF. The receptor chain draws on TRBV2 and TRBJ1-1, and 9 junctional nucleotides match TRBD1. V is trimmed back by 5 bases and J by 5 bases, and the junction contains 12 bases that no gene match accounts for. Per the germline V gene, SNHLY is the CDR1 and FYNNEI is the CDR2. CDR3 length: 16 amino acids, cysteine to phenylalanine. The read is trimmed to its CDR3 DNA, 48 bases read in frame from base 1. When the CDR3 is completed using the reference TRBV2 and TRBJ1-1 genes on either side, the full variable domain is EPEVTQTPSHQVTQMGQEVILRCVPISNHLYFYWYRQILGQKVEFLVSFYNNEISEKSEIFDDQFSVERPDGSNFTLKIRSTKLEDSAMYFCASSPYPPGQGTEAFFGQGTRLTVV.